Shown below are 20 T cell receptor beta chains from a single sample sequenced in a study of OX40 agonist ivuxolimab in advanced cancers. Generated by immunoSEQ multiplex PCR, the TCRdb table keeps only in-frame clones and is missing some. The sample has about 70,000 clones, around 88% seen once. The input for sequencing was CD4+ or CD8+ T cells sorted from blood, taken in a trial of the OX40 agonist ivuxolimab. The receptors were sampled from an adult with an advanced solid tumor such as melanoma, head and neck, liver or kidney cancer.

The rearrangement joins TRBV15 to TRBJ2-1, with TRBD2 matching 8 bases. This CDR3 spans 14 amino acids. With 4 bases clipped from V and 9 bases from J, the junction kept 8 bases outside the gene matches. Germline V gene data show CDR1 as LNHNV and CDR2 as YYDKDF (reference sequence). CDR3 nucleotides: TGTGCCACCAGCATGCGGGAGGTGTGGAGTGAGCAGTTCTTC. This codes for CATSMREVWSEQFF.

This chain connects TRBV18 to TRBJ1-2; 7 bases match TRBD1. The trim removed 3 bases at V and 5 bases at J, leaving 9 bases unmatched. Germline values: CDR1 KGHSH, CDR2 LQKENI. This CDR3 comprises 15 residues. In nucleotides, the CDR3 is TGTGCCAGCTCACCTAACCGGGACAGTGAATATGGCTACACCTTC. As protein: CASSPNRDSEYGYTF.

V is TRBV5-1 and J is TRBJ2-5; D is possibly TRBD2 (6 bases). The CDR3 length is 14 residues. Looked up from germline, CDR1 is SGHRS and CDR2 is YFSETQ. V lost 4 bases, J lost 5 bases, and 15 bases lay in between. The CDR3 reads CASSPAGGGETQYF. CDR3 DNA: TGCGCCAGCAGCCCGGCCGGGGGTGGTGAGACCCAGTACTTC.

The chain joins TRBV6-5 to TRBJ1-4, with 7 bases identical to TRBD1. From germline, CDR1 is MNHEY and CDR2 SVGAGI. The CDR3 length is 13 residues. Unmatched junction bases numbered 5, after V lost 6 bases and J lost 7 bases. The chain's CDR3 is CASRRQGGEKLFF. The DNA for the CDR3 is TGTGCCAGCAGGCGACAGGGTGGTGAAAAACTGTTTTTT.

The J gene is TRBJ2-5, the V gene TRBV2, with D hard to call. The V gene lost 4 bases and the J gene lost 7 bases, with 7 bases spanning the gap. The V gene's germline CDR1 is SNHLY and CDR2 FYNNEI. CDR3 length: 11 amino acids. CDR3 DNA sequence: TGTGCCAGCAGTGTAGAACGGACCCAGTACTTC. Protein sequence: CASSVERTQYF.

The chain links TRBV14 to TRBJ1-1; D remains unclear. The V and J ends lost 5 bases and 11 bases respectively, with 15 bases between them. CDR1 and CDR2 (germline): SGHDN, FVKESK. The CDR3 runs 12 residues. CDR3 amino acids: CASSSPPGEAFF. The CDR3 region has the DNA TGTGCCAGCAGCTCCCCCCCGGGTGAGGCTTTCTTT.

The chain is built from TRBV19 and TRBJ2-3, with 7 bases aligning to TRBD2. Per the germline V gene, CDR1 is LNHDA and CDR2 is SQIVND (reference sequence). V was pared by 2 bases and J by 4 bases, with 12 bases of the junction left unmatched. The length of the CDR3 is 17 residues. This chain's CDR3 is CASSIILAGVGSDTQYF. The CDR3 nucleotides read TGTGCCAGTAGTATAATTCTGGCGGGAGTTGGTTCAGATACGCAGTATTTT. Supplemented by reference TRBV19 and TRBJ2-3, the full variable domain reads DGGITQSPKYLFRKEGQNVTLSCEQNLNHDAMYWYRQDPGQGLRLIYYSQIVNDFQKGDIAEGYSVSREKKESFPLTVTSAQKNPTAFYLCASSIILAGVGSDTQYFGPGTRLTVL.

This rearrangement joins TRBV25-1 to TRBJ2-1; a possible D gene is TRBD1 (6 bases). The germline gives CDR1 MGHDK, CDR2 SYGVNS. The CDR3 runs to 15 residues. Trimming stripped 1 base from V and 7 bases from J, with 14 bases between. The CDR3 is CASSEFGDTQNEQFF. CDR3 DNA: TGTGCCAGCAGTGAATTCGGGGACACACAGAATGAGCAGTTCTTC. Looking up the rest from reference TRBV25-1 and TRBJ2-1 gives the full variable domain: EADIYQTPRYLVIGTGKKITLECSQTMGHDKMYWYQQDPGMELHLIHYSYGVNSTEKGDLSSESTVSRIRTEHFPLTLESARPSHTSQYLCASSEFGDTQNEQFFGPGTRLTVL.

This clone has only one observation. The chain carries TRBV10-1 and TRBJ2-3; D is uncertain. The germline CDR1 and CDR2 sequences are WNHNN and SYGVQD (reference sequence). The CDR3 extends over 15 amino acids. Trimming removed 0 bases at V and 4 bases at J, with 11 bases between. CDR3 sequence: CASSESPQGPDTQYF. CDR3 nucleotide sequence: TGCGCCAGCAGTGAGTCACCCCAAGGCCCAGATACGCAGTATTTT.

This rearrangement joins TRBV7-9 to TRBJ2-7, with 8 bases fitting TRBD2. In germline, CDR1 is SEHNR, CDR2 FQNEAQ (reference sequence). V shed 7 bases, J shed 4 bases, and the junction held 9 bases outside the gene matches. This CDR3 comprises 14 residues. CDR3 loop: CASTPSGGQYEQYF. As DNA, the CDR3 is TGTGCCAGCACCCCTTCGGGGGGGCAGTACGAGCAGTACTTC.

DNA for the CDR3: TGTGCCAGCACTACCGGGACCTTAGAGAATTCACCCCTCCACTTT. Encoded protein: CASTTGTLENSPLHF. The J gene is TRBJ1-6, the V gene TRBV9, with a possible D match to TRBD1 (5 bases). V lost 6 bases and J lost 7, with 17 bases in between. The CDR3 has 15 residues. From germline, CDR1 is SGDLS and CDR2 YYNGEE.

The gene calls are TRBV10-3 and TRBJ2-2, with D possibly being TRBD1 or TRBD2 (5 bases each). Trimming pared 6 bases from V and 4 bases from J, leaving 12 bases between. This CDR3 comprises 14 residues. Germline V CDR1 and CDR2: ENHRY, SYGVKD. CDR3 DNA: TGTGCCATCAGGAGGGGCGTAACCACCGGGGAGCTGTTTTTT. Amino acids: CAIRRGVTTGELFF.

In DNA form, the CDR3 reads TGTGCCAGCGCCTCCCACGGGACTGCGGATCTACCCCTCCACTTT. Amino acid sequence: CASASHGTADLPLHF. This sequence joins TRBV27 and TRBJ1-6, with D possibly being TRBD1 (5 bases). The CDR3 is 15 amino acids. V lost 8 bases and J 12 bases, leaving 23 bases between the germline ends. CDR1 is MNHEY, CDR2 SMNVEV, per germline (reference sequence).

V gene TRBV6-1 combines with J gene TRBJ1-2, with 7 bases that match TRBD1. From germline, CDR1 is MNHNS and CDR2 SASEGT. After removal of 5 bases from V and 2 bases from J, the junction contained 8 bases not matched to a gene. The CDR3 totals 15 residues. The CDR3, as DNA: TGTGCCAGCAGTAAAGGGACAGACCTAAACTATGGCTACACCTTC. It codes for CASSKGTDLNYGYTF.

This sequence joins TRBV7-9 and TRBJ1-4, with D unresolved. Germline V gene lookup returns CDR1 SEHNR and CDR2 FQNEAQ (reference sequence). The V gene lost 0 bases and the J gene lost 8 bases, with 10 bases spanning the gap. The CDR3 is made up of 14 amino acids. CDR3 DNA sequence: TGTGCCAGCAGCTTAGCGGAGGCAGCAGAAAAACTGTTTTTT. Translating it yields CASSLAEAAEKLFF. The entire variable domain, with the rest obtained from reference TRBV7-9 and TRBJ1-4, is as follows: DTGVSQNPRHKITKRGQNVTFRCDPISEHNRLYWYRQTLGQGPEFLTYFQNEAQLEKSRLLSDRFSAERPKGSFSTLEIQRTEQGDSAMYLCASSLAEAAEKLFFGSGTQLSVL.

The chain uses TRBV6-5 and TRBJ2-7; 8 bases match TRBD1. The CDR3 has 14 residues. CDR1 and CDR2 from the germline V gene are MNHEY and SVGAGI. V lost 6 bases to trimming and J lost 2 bases; unmatched junction nucleotides: 6. CDR3 DNA sequence: TGTGCCAGCAGAAAGGGACAGGTAACCTACGAGCAGTACTTC. Its protein product is CASRKGQVTYEQYF.

J is TRBJ2-1 and V is TRBV21-1; TRBD2 reflects the table's D call only, with no check against the DNA. TRBV21-1 is noted as a pseudogene. The CDR3 spans 15 residues. The CDR3 is CASSKGPDQAGEQFF. CDR3 in DNA: TGTGCCAGCAGCAAAGGACCGGACCAAGCGGGTGAGCAGTTCTTC.

Only one count was recorded for this clone. The rearrangement uses TRBV9 and TRBJ2-1; D possibly corresponds to TRBD2 (6 bases). The V gene lost 3 bases and the J gene lost 11 bases, with 12 bases spanning the gap. Germline V gene data show CDR1 as SGDLS and CDR2 as YYNGEE. The CDR3 loop spans 12 amino acids. CDR3 coding DNA: TGTGCCAGCAGCGGACGACTAGGTCAGCAGTTCTTC. Amino acids: CASSGRLGQQFF.

This chain uses TRBV15 with TRBJ2-1, with a possible D match to TRBD2 (5 bases). This CDR3 comprises 16 residues. Trimming removed 0 bases from V and 4 bases from J, with 13 bases in between. The germline CDR1 and CDR2 sequences are LNHNV and YYDKDF (reference sequence). This CDR3 reads CATSRESGYGYNEQFF. CDR3 nucleotide sequence: TGTGCCACCAGCAGAGAATCGGGATACGGATACAATGAGCAGTTCTTC.

The chain's CDR3 is CASSYRDTNYGYTF. DNA for the CDR3: TGTGCCAGCAGTTATCGGGACACCAACTATGGCTACACCTTC. This chain links TRBV6-5 with TRBJ1-2; a possible D gene is TRBD1 (6 bases). V shed 3 bases and J shed 2 bases, with 10 bases lying between them. The CDR3 has 14 residues. Germline CDR1 and CDR2: MNHEY and SVGAGI.